These T cell receptor beta chains were read from a single sample in a study of vaccination and CD4 T cells after COVID-19. TCRdb itself ran the PCR reads through MiXCR, one entry per CDR3 protein. The table lists some 21,000 distinct CDR3 sequences, more than 45% of them singletons. The input for sequencing was CD4+ T cells from blood, taken before SARS-CoV-2 vaccination. These receptors originate from a human donor who had recovered from COVID-19. Both conserved end residues are part of each CDR3. A D gene is named only where the DNA matches it firmly. The size of a clone is reported for some rows only, either as once, few or many, or as a class for expanded clones.

d_gene: .; abundance: .; j_gene: TRBJ1-1; v_gene: TRBV6-1; CDR3aa: CASSLGTRAFF; CDR3nt: TGTGCCAGCAGCCTCGGGACAAGAGCTTTCTTT
d_gene: .; abundance: once; j_gene: TRBJ2-1; v_gene: TRBV5-1; CDR3aa: CASAGSSYNEQFF; CDR3nt: TGCGCCAGCGCAGGTTCGTCCTACAATGAGCAGTTCTTC
d_gene: .; abundance: .; j_gene: TRBJ2-5; v_gene: TRBV24-1; CDR3aa: CATSDSAETQYF; CDR3nt: TGTGCCACCAGTGACTCGGCGGAGACCCAGTACTTC
d_gene: .; abundance: .; j_gene: TRBJ2-3; v_gene: TRBV4-1; CDR3aa: CASSGRTADTQYF; CDR3nt: TGCGCCAGCAGCGGACGTACGGCAGATACGCAGTATTTT
d_gene: TRBD1; abundance: .; j_gene: TRBJ2-7; v_gene: TRBV6-5; CDR3aa: CASSYGTGRNSYEQYF; CDR3nt: TGTGCCAGCAGTTACGGGACAGGTCGCAACTCCTACGAGCAGTACTTC
d_gene: TRBD2; abundance: .; j_gene: TRBJ2-5; v_gene: TRBV18; CDR3aa: CASSQLAVQETQYF; CDR3nt: TGTGCCAGCTCACAACTAGCGGTACAAGAGACCCAGTACTTC
d_gene: .; abundance: .; j_gene: TRBJ2-5; v_gene: TRBV7-3; CDR3aa: CASSLTGWETQYF; CDR3nt: TGTGCCAGCAGCTTAACGGGATGGGAGACCCAGTACTTC
d_gene: TRBD1; abundance: .; j_gene: TRBJ2-7; v_gene: TRBV4-1; CDR3aa: CASSQGWTGSSYEQYF; CDR3nt: TGCGCCAGCAGCCAAGGCTGGACAGGGAGCTCCTACGAGCAGTACTTC
d_gene: TRBD1; abundance: .; j_gene: TRBJ2-5; v_gene: TRBV10-3; CDR3aa: CAISQGQGGPETQYF; CDR3nt: TGTGCCATCAGCCAGGGACAGGGGGGGCCGGAGACCCAGTACTTC
d_gene: TRBD1; abundance: .; j_gene: TRBJ2-2; v_gene: TRBV5-6; CDR3aa: CASSLDRGRYTGELFF; CDR3nt: TGTGCCAGCAGCTTGGACAGGGGGCGGTACACCGGGGAGCTGTTTTTT
d_gene: TRBD2; abundance: .; j_gene: TRBJ2-7; v_gene: TRBV28; CDR3aa: CASSMIAGAYEQYF; CDR3nt: TGTGCCAGCAGTATGATAGCGGGAGCTTACGAGCAGTACTTC
d_gene: TRBD1; abundance: .; j_gene: TRBJ1-2; v_gene: TRBV28; CDR3aa: CATPDRDRGNYGYTF; CDR3nt: TGTGCCACCCCGGACCGGGACAGGGGAAACTATGGCTACACCTTC
d_gene: .; abundance: .; j_gene: TRBJ2-3; v_gene: TRBV28; CDR3aa: CASRVRQSTDTQYF; CDR3nt: TGTGCCAGCAGGGTCAGACAGAGCACAGATACGCAGTATTTT
d_gene: .; abundance: few; j_gene: TRBJ2-5; v_gene: TRBV19; CDR3aa: CASSEGFETQYF; CDR3nt: TGTGCCAGTAGTGAGGGATTTGAGACCCAGTACTTC
d_gene: TRBD2; abundance: .; j_gene: TRBJ2-7; v_gene: TRBV19; CDR3aa: CASSSSGSRYEQYF; CDR3nt: TGTGCCAGTAGTTCTAGCGGGAGCCGGTACGAGCAGTACTTC
d_gene: .; abundance: few; j_gene: TRBJ2-3; v_gene: TRBV7-8; CDR3aa: CASSLDRLSTDTQYF; CDR3nt: TGTGCCAGCAGCCTAGACAGGTTAAGCACAGATACGCAGTATTTT
d_gene: TRBD2; abundance: .; j_gene: TRBJ2-1; v_gene: TRBV27; CDR3aa: CASSLGLAGVPLEQFF; CDR3nt: TGTGCCAGCAGTTTAGGACTAGCGGGAGTACCCCTAGAGCAGTTCTTC
d_gene: .; abundance: .; j_gene: TRBJ1-1; v_gene: TRBV6-2/TRBV6-3; CDR3aa: CASSYPYEGRGEAFF; CDR3nt: TGTGCCAGCAGTTACCCCTACGAGGGACGTGGTGAAGCTTTCTTT
d_gene: .; abundance: few; j_gene: TRBJ2-5; v_gene: TRBV7-2; CDR3aa: CASSLEQQETQYF; CDR3nt: TGTGCCAGCAGCTTGGAACAGCAAGAGACCCAGTACTTC
d_gene: .; abundance: medium-sized; j_gene: TRBJ1-2; v_gene: TRBV20-1; CDR3aa: CSARDYRSYGYTF; CDR3nt: TGCAGTGCTAGAGATTACAGGAGCTATGGCTACACCTTC
d_gene: TRBD1; abundance: .; j_gene: TRBJ2-7; v_gene: TRBV20-1; CDR3aa: CSARSSWDRDSYEQYF; CDR3nt: TGCAGTGCTAGAAGTTCCTGGGACAGGGACTCCTACGAGCAGTACTTC
d_gene: .; abundance: .; j_gene: TRBJ1-1; v_gene: TRBV27; CDR3aa: CASSFALNTEAFF; CDR3nt: TGTGCCAGCAGTTTCGCTCTGAACACTGAAGCTTTCTTT
d_gene: .; abundance: .; j_gene: TRBJ2-5; v_gene: TRBV20-1; CDR3aa: CSAERQETQYF; CDR3nt: TGCAGTGCCGAGCGTCAAGAGACCCAGTACTTC
d_gene: .; abundance: .; j_gene: TRBJ2-2; v_gene: TRBV7-2; CDR3aa: CASRSGTGGELFF; CDR3nt: TGTGCCAGCAGAAGCGGTACTGGCGGGGAGCTGTTTTTT
d_gene: .; abundance: .; j_gene: TRBJ2-3; v_gene: TRBV20-1; CDR3aa: CSAFRTNTDTQYF; CDR3nt: TGCAGTGCCTTCAGAACCAACACAGATACGCAGTATTTT
d_gene: TRBD1; abundance: once; j_gene: TRBJ1-1; v_gene: TRBV28; CDR3aa: CASRLTGGKRNTEAFF; CDR3nt: TGTGCCAGCAGGCTAACAGGGGGTAAGCGGAACACTGAAGCTTTCTTT
d_gene: .; abundance: .; j_gene: TRBJ2-1; v_gene: TRBV7-7; CDR3aa: CASSLGGNLDEQFF; CDR3nt: TGTGCTAGCAGCTTAGGCGGGAATCTAGATGAGCAGTTCTTC
d_gene: TRBD2; abundance: .; j_gene: TRBJ2-3; v_gene: TRBV7-8; CDR3aa: CASSRHRQGLAGGKGTDTQYF; CDR3nt: TGTGCCAGCAGTCGTCACCGACAGGGACTAGCGGGAGGAAAGGGCACAGATACGCAGTATTTT
d_gene: .; abundance: .; j_gene: TRBJ2-7; v_gene: TRBV24-1; CDR3aa: CATTKRAYEQYF; CDR3nt: TGTGCCACCACCAAGAGGGCCTACGAGCAGTACTTC
d_gene: TRBD1; abundance: .; j_gene: TRBJ2-5; v_gene: TRBV7-3; CDR3aa: CASSTRQGGVETQYF; CDR3nt: TGTGCCAGCAGCACCCGACAGGGTGGTGTTGAGACCCAGTACTTC
d_gene: TRBD1; abundance: .; j_gene: TRBJ1-1; v_gene: TRBV19; CDR3aa: CASSPTGTGGFHSEAFF; CDR3nt: TGTGCCAGTAGTCCTACCGGGACAGGGGGATTCCACTCTGAAGCTTTCTTT
d_gene: TRBD1; abundance: .; j_gene: TRBJ2-5; v_gene: TRBV9; CDR3aa: CASSVGVTQGAWETQYF; CDR3nt: TGTGCCAGCAGCGTAGGTGTCACGCAGGGGGCCTGGGAGACCCAGTACTTC